The 9 T cell receptor beta chains below come from one sample, sequenced in a study of control samples from healthy donors and cancer patients. Repertoires were generated with immunoSEQ multiplex PCR, while TCRdb's copy carries only in-frame clones and drops some. The repertoire holds 80,000 or so clones, with roughly 91% as singletons. The sequencing sample was made of blood. These TCRs come from a man in his fifties in good health.

The chain couples TRBV12-3 or TRBV12-4 to TRBJ1-2; 7 bases line up with TRBD1. Germline trimming cut 5 bases from V and 8 bases from J; bases unmatched to any gene: 8. The CDR3 length is 13 residues. CDR3 in amino acids: CASSLGQLMGYTF. The CDR3 DNA sequence: TGTGCCAGCAGTCTGGGACAGCTTATGGGCTACACCTTC.

The J gene is TRBJ2-3, the V gene TRBV21-1; the D call of TRBD1 is as the table states it, not checked on the DNA. TRBV21-1 has pseudogene status. The CDR3 is 18 residues long. CDR3 sequence: CASSKWLGDSEYTDTQYF. In nucleotides, the CDR3 is TGTGCCAGCAGCAAATGGTTAGGAGACAGCGAATACACAGATACGCAGTATTTT.

The chain recombines TRBV12-3 or TRBV12-4 with TRBJ1-3; no firm D call. V dropped 6 bases and J dropped 4 bases, with 7 bases sitting between them. The CDR3 has 12 residues. The CDR3 bases are TGTGCCAGCAGCCTAACAGGAAACACCATATATTTT. It is translated as CASSLTGNTIYF.

The V and J genes are TRBV15 and TRBJ2-3; tentatively, D is TRBD1 or TRBD2 (5 bases each). V was pared by 3 bases and J by 2 bases, with 9 bases between. The germline gives CDR1 LNHNV, CDR2 YYDKDF (reference sequence). The CDR3 has 14 residues. DNA for the CDR3: TGTGCCACCAGCAGGGGGGATCCCACAGATACGCAGTATTTT. It specifies CATSRGDPTDTQYF.

Only one count was recorded for this clone. DNA for the CDR3: TGTGCCACCAGTTCTGACAGGGGTAGAACTGAAGCTTTCTTT. It yields the protein CATSSDRGRTEAFF. The chain employs TRBV24-1 and TRBJ1-1; 8 nucleotides match TRBD1. Germline assignment: CDR1 KGHDR and CDR2 SFDVKD. After removal of 6 bases from V and 5 bases from J, the junction contained 7 bases not matched to a gene. The CDR3 is made up of 14 amino acids.

Only a few counts were recorded for this clone. V usage is TRBV11-3 and J usage is TRBJ2-2; 8 nucleotides align to TRBD1. This CDR3 spans 17 amino acids. The germline gives CDR1 SGHNT, CDR2 YENEEA. J was trimmed by 6 bases and V by 4 bases; bases with no gene match: 13. In nucleotides, the CDR3 is TGTGCCAGCAGCTGGTCTTTTGGACAGGGTCTGCCCGGGGAGCTGTTTTTT. Protein: CASSWSFGQGLPGELFF.

V is TRBV6-2 or TRBV6-3 and J is TRBJ1-5; D ambiguous. This CDR3 is built from 12 residues. V gave up 0 bases and J gave up 6 bases, with 3 bases separating them. Germline lookup yields CDR1 MNHEY and CDR2 SVGEGT. The CDR3 protein is CASSYSGQPQHF. CDR3 sequence (DNA): TGTGCCAGCAGTTACTCTGGTCAGCCCCAGCATTTT.

The V and J genes are TRBV27 and TRBJ2-5; D might be TRBD2 (5 bases). Trimming left V 4 bases short and J 2 bases short, with 20 bases between. The CDR3 sequence is 17 residues long. Germline CDR1 is MNHEY and CDR2 is SMNVEV (reference sequence). The CDR3 coding sequence is TGTGCCAGCAGTTCCTATCGTCGCCAGGACTTACAAGAGACCCAGTACTTC. Its protein is CASSSYRRQDLQETQYF.

CDR3 sequence: CASSGTGGDSPLHF. The CDR3 DNA sequence: TGTGCCAGCAGCGGCACAGGGGGCGATTCACCCCTCCACTTT. The chain links TRBV5-6 to TRBJ1-6; 9 positions match TRBD1. From germline, CDR1 is SGHDT and CDR2 YYEEEE. The CDR3 spans 14 residues. The V segment lost 4 bases and the J segment 8 bases; nucleotides outside the gene matches: 4. Combining the CDR3 with reference TRBV5-6 and TRBJ1-6 gives the whole variable domain DAGVTQSPTHLIKTRGQQVTLRCSPKSGHDTVSWYQQALGQGPQFIFQYYEEEERQRGNFPDRFSGHQFPNYSSELNVNALLLGDSALYLCASSGTGGDSPLHFGNGTRLTVT.